The next 15 T cell receptor beta chains were all read from a single sample in a study of blood T cells in healthy people across ages. PCR was performed a second time for roughly 7 to 12 cycles using a sample-barcoded 5' primer and a J-beta primer mix. TCRdb passed the 5' RACE reads through MiXCR, listing each CDR3 protein once. The sample records fewer than 1.5 million distinct CDR3 sequences, approximately 42% being singletons. The sample consisted of blood. The receptors shown here come from a woman in her late teens or twenties in good health.

The V call is TRBV3-1, the J call TRBJ2-7; 10 positions agree with TRBD2. Germline CDR1 reads LGHDT; CDR2 reads YNNKEL (reference sequence). The trim removed 1 base at V and 7 bases at J, leaving 10 bases unmatched. This CDR3 has 16 amino acids. The CDR3 region is CASSQGWASGGHEQYF. CDR3 bases: TGTGCCAGCAGCCAAGGGTGGGCTAGCGGGGGACATGAGCAGTACTTC.

The chain's CDR3 is CASSFERDPEPHEQYF. The CDR3 DNA is TGCGCCAGCAGCTTCGAGCGGGACCCCGAGCCGCACGAGCAGTACTTC. The chain is built from TRBV5-1 and TRBJ2-5; 7 bases map to TRBD2. Matching the DNA end better, TRBJ2-7 makes the J call doubtful. The CDR3 covers 16 residues. The germline gives CDR1 SGHRS, CDR2 YFSETQ.

V usage is TRBV3-1 and J usage is TRBJ1-6; D is uncertain. The length of the CDR3 is 13 residues. Trimming shortened V by 1 base and J by 8 bases, and 6 bases separated the two germline ends. CDR1 and CDR2 from the germline V gene are LGHDT and YNNKEL (reference sequence). The CDR3 DNA reads as TGTGCCAGCAGCCAAGGATCAGATTCACCCCTCCACTTT. Its translation is CASSQGSDSPLHF.

In its sample, this clonotype was seen a few times. The chain carries TRBV10-3 and TRBJ1-5, with no clear D. CDR1 is ENHRY and CDR2 is SYGVKD in the germline V gene. CDR3 length: 13 residues. Trimming took off 0 bases at V and 3 bases at J, with 3 bases between the two ends. The CDR3 coding sequence is TGTGCCATCAGTGAGTCAGCCAATCAGCCCCAGCATTTT. It encodes CAISESANQPQHF.

The chain combines TRBV6-1 with TRBJ2-1; D might be TRBD2 (5 bases). The CDR3 sequence is 12 residues long. Germline V gene lookup returns CDR1 MNHNS and CDR2 SASEGT. V lost 5 bases and J 10 bases, leaving 12 bases between the germline ends. CDR3 nucleotide sequence: TGTGCCAGCAGTAAGCCGGGATTCGAGCAGTTCTTC. Translated, it gives CASSKPGFEQFF.

The CDR3 DNA sequence: TGTGCCAGCAGCCCACGTACGGGGGGGCAGGGAGATACGCAGTATTTT. It translates to CASSPRTGGQGDTQYF. The rearrangement links TRBV7-3 to TRBJ2-3; 8 bases line up with TRBD2. CDR3 length: 16 amino acids. Trimming took 5 bases from V and 5 from J; bases not matched to a gene: 12. Germline V gene lookup returns CDR1 SGHTA and CDR2 FQGTGA.

V gene TRBV20-1 combines with J gene TRBJ1-2; a weak D match, TRBD1 (6 bases). Trimming removed 0 bases at V and 8 bases at J, with 22 bases between. This CDR3 is built from 16 residues. Germline CDR1 reads DFQATT; CDR2 reads SNEGSKA (reference sequence). CDR3 bases: TGCAGTGCTAGAGACGGATCGGCAGGGGTCTTGGGGGGCTACACCTTC. Amino acids: CSARDGSAGVLGGYTF.

This chain connects TRBV4-2 to TRBJ1-2, with D unclear. The ends were cut back, 0 bases at V and 7 bases at J, with 12 bases in the middle. The CDR3 totals 14 residues. CDR1 LGHNA and CDR2 YNFKEQ come from the germline V gene. Here the CDR3 DNA reads TGTGCCAGCAGCCAAGAGCAGTGGGGAGGTGGCTACACCTTC. This sequence encodes CASSQEQWGGGYTF.

This clonotype was seen more than once but under ten times. The V gene is TRBV12-3 or TRBV12-4, the J gene TRBJ2-1; 8 bases are shared with TRBD2. Losses at the gene ends were 9 bases for V and 7 bases for J; bases not matched to a gene: 8. The CDR3 has 13 residues. The CDR3 region is CASGLPGGNEQFF. The CDR3 DNA is TGTGCCAGTGGACTCCCGGGAGGGAATGAGCAGTTCTTC.

This clonotype was picked up many times. This rearrangement joins TRBV29-1 to TRBJ1-1; D is unclear. Trimming removed 5 bases at V and 1 base at J, with 5 bases between. In germline, CDR1 is SQVTM, CDR2 ANQGSEA. The CDR3 runs 11 residues. The CDR3 DNA reads TGCAGCGTTTTCGGGAACACTGAAGCTTTCTTT. Translation: CSVFGNTEAFF.

A note on this clonotype: The junction departs from germline at one end; a sequencing error may be responsible. V is TRBV12-3 or TRBV12-4 and J is TRBJ2-7; TRBD1 aligns across 12 bases. This CDR3 contains 16 residues. The CDR3, as DNA: TGTGCCAGCAGTTTAGGGGGGACAGGGGGCTCCCACGAGCAGTACTTC. This gives the protein CASSLGGTGGSHEQYF.

Comments on this clonotype: A much bigger clone sits one base away, suggesting this may be a read error. The DNA is omitted, as the CDR3 cannot be located on it reliably, and the CDR3 follows TCRdb's listing. The rearrangement links TRBV29-1 to TRBJ2-3; the table's D call, TRBD2, was not checked against the DNA. A total of 13 residues make up the CDR3, ends included. The germline CDR1 and CDR2 sequences are SQVTM and ANQGSEA. The CDR3 reads CSVVASGTDTRYF.

The rearrangement uses TRBV21-1 and TRBJ2-7; the table's TRBD1 call for D was not verified on the DNA. TRBV21-1 is shown as a pseudogene. CDR3 size: 12 residues. The CDR3 DNA is TGTGCCAGCAGGCACAGGGCGTACGAGCAGTACTTC. Its protein is CASRHRAYEQYF.

This clonotype was observed a handful of times. One end of the junction is discordant with germline, which a read error may explain. This chain connects TRBV2 to TRBJ1-4; TRBD1 aligns across 7 bases. CDR1 is SNHLY and CDR2 is FYNNEI in the germline V gene. The CDR3 loop spans 14 amino acids. CDR3 in amino acids: CASRGTAGNEKLFF. In nucleotides, the CDR3 is TGTGCTAGCAGAGGGACAGCAGGGAATGAAAAACTGTTTTTT.

Points on this clonotype: The final CDR3 position lacks the conserved phenylalanine or tryptophan, pointing to a likely read error. The V gene is TRBV7-9, the J gene TRBJ2-7; no clear D gene. Trimming removed 3 bases at V and 5 bases at J, with 17 bases between. The CDR3 spans 15 residues. Germline V gene sequence: CDR1 SEHNR, CDR2 FQNEAQ (reference sequence). The CDR3 DNA reads TGTGCCAGCAGCTTCCCTTTATCGGGCGAAAACGAGCAGTACTTA. The encoded protein is CASSFPLSGENEQYL.